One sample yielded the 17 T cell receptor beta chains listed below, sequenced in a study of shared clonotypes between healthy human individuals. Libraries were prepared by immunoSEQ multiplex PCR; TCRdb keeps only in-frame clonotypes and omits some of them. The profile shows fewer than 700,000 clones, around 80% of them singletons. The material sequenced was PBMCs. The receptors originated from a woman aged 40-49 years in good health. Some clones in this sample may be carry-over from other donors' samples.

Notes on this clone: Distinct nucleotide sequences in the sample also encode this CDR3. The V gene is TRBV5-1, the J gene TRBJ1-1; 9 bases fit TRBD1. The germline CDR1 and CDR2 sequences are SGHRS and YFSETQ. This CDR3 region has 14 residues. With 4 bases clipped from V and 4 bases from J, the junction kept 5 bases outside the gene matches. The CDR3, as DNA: TGCGCCAGCAGCGCGGGACAGGGTGGCACTGAAGCTTTCTTT. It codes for CASSAGQGGTEAFF.

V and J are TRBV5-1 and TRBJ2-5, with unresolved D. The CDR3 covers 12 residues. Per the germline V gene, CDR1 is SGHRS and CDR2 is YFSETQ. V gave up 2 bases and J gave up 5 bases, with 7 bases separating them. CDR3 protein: CASSLPSETQYF. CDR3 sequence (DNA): TGCGCCAGCAGCTTACCCTCGGAGACCCAGTACTTC.

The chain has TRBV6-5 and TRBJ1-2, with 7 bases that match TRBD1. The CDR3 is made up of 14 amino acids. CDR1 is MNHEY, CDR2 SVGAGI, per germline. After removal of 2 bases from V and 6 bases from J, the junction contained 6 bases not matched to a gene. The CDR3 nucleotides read TGTGCCAGCAGTTACGTCGGACAGGAAGATGGCTACACCTTC. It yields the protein CASSYVGQEDGYTF.

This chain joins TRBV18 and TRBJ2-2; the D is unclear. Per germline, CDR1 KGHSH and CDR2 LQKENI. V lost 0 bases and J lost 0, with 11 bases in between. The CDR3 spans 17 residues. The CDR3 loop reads CASSPPFGQANTGELFF. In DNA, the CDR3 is TGTGCCAGCTCACCACCCTTTGGTCAGGCGAACACCGGGGAGCTGTTTTTT.

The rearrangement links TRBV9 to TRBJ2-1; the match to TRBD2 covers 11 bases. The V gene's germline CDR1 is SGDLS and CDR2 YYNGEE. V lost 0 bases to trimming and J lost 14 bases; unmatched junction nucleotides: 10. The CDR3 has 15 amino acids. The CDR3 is CASSVEGSGRAGEFF. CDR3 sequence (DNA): TGTGCCAGCAGCGTAGAGGGTAGCGGGAGGGCCGGGGAGTTCTTC.

The CDR3 here is CAWRPTSGTSYEQYF. The CDR3 DNA follows: TGTGCCTGGAGGCCAACTAGCGGGACGAGCTACGAGCAGTACTTC. V usage is TRBV30 and J usage is TRBJ2-7, with 10 bases matching TRBD2. V lost 3 bases to trimming and J lost 3 bases; unmatched junction nucleotides: 8. CDR3 length: 15 residues. The germline V gene encodes CDR1 GTSNPN and CDR2 SVGIG (reference sequence).

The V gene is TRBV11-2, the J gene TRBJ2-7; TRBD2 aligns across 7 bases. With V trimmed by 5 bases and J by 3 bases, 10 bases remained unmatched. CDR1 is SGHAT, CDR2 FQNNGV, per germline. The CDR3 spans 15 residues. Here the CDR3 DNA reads TGTGCCAGCAGCCTGGCGGCTAGCGGATTCTACGAGCAGTACTTC. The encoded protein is CASSLAASGFYEQYF.

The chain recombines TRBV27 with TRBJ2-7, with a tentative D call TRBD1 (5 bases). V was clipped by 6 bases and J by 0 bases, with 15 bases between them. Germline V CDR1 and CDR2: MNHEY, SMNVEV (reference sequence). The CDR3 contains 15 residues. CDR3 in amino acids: CASRQPGAISYEQYF. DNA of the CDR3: TGTGCCAGCAGACAACCTGGGGCCATCTCCTACGAGCAGTACTTC.

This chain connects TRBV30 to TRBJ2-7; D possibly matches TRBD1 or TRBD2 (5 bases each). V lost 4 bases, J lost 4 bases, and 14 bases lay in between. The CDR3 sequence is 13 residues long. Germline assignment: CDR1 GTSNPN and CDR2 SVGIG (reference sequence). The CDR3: CAWNTGTPYEQYF. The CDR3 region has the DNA TGTGCCTGGAACACGGGGACGCCTTACGAGCAGTACTTC.

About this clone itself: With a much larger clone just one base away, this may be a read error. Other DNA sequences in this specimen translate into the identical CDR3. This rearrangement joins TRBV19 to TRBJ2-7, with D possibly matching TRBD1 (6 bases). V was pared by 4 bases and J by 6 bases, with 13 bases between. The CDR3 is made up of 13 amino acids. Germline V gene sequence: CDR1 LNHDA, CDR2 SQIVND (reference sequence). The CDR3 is CASSTQGKGEQYF. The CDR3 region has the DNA TGTGCCAGTAGTACGCAGGGGAAAGGCGAGCAGTACTTC.

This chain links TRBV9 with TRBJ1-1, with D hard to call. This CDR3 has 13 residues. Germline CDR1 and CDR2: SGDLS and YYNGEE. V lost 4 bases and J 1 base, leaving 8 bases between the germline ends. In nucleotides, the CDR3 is TGTGCCAGCAGCCGTCATACGAACACTGAAGCTTTCTTT. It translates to CASSRHTNTEAFF.

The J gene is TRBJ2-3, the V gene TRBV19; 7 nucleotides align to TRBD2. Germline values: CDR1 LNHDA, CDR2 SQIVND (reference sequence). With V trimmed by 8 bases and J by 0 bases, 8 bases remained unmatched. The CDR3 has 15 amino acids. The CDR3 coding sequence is TGTGCCAGTGAGGGAGGGCGAGGTAGCACAGATACGCAGTATTTT. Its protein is CASEGGRGSTDTQYF.

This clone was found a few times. CDR3: CAWSVGGAPGQPQHF. The CDR3 nucleotides are TGTGCCTGGAGTGTAGGGGGGGCCCCGGGTCAGCCCCAGCATTTT. This chain links TRBV30 with TRBJ1-5; maybe TRBD1 (6 bases). This CDR3 is built from 15 residues. CDR1 is GTSNPN and CDR2 is SVGIG in the germline V gene (reference sequence). Trimming took 0 bases from V and 6 from J, leaving 15 bases between them.

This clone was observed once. The CDR3 bases are TGTGCCATCAGTGAGTCTGATAGCGGGAGGCCCTTACATGAGCAGTTCTTC. Translated: CAISESDSGRPLHEQFF. The chain recombines TRBV10-3 with TRBJ2-1; 10 bases are a match to TRBD2. Germline assignment: CDR1 ENHRY and CDR2 SYGVKD. The CDR3 loop spans 17 amino acids. V shed 0 bases and J 8 bases; nucleotides not matched to a gene: 10.

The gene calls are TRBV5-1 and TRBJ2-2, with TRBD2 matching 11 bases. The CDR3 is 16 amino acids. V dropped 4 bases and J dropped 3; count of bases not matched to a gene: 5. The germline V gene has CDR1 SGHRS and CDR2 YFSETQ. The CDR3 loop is CASSLRTSGYTGELFF. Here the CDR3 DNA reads TGCGCCAGCAGCCTGAGGACTAGCGGGTACACCGGGGAGCTGTTTTTT.

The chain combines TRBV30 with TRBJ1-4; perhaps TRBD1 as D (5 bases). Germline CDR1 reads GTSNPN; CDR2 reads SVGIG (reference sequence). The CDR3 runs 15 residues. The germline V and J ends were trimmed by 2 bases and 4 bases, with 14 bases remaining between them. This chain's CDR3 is CAWSPLGAFNEKLFF. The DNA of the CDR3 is TGTGCCTGGAGTCCCCTTGGGGCCTTTAATGAAAAACTGTTTTTT.

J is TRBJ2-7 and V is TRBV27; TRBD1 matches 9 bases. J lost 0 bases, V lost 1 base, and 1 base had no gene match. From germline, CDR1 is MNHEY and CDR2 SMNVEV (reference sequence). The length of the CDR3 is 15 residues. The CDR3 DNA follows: TGTGCCAGCAGTTTATGGGGACAGGGCTCCTACGAGCAGTACTTC. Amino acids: CASSLWGQGSYEQYF.